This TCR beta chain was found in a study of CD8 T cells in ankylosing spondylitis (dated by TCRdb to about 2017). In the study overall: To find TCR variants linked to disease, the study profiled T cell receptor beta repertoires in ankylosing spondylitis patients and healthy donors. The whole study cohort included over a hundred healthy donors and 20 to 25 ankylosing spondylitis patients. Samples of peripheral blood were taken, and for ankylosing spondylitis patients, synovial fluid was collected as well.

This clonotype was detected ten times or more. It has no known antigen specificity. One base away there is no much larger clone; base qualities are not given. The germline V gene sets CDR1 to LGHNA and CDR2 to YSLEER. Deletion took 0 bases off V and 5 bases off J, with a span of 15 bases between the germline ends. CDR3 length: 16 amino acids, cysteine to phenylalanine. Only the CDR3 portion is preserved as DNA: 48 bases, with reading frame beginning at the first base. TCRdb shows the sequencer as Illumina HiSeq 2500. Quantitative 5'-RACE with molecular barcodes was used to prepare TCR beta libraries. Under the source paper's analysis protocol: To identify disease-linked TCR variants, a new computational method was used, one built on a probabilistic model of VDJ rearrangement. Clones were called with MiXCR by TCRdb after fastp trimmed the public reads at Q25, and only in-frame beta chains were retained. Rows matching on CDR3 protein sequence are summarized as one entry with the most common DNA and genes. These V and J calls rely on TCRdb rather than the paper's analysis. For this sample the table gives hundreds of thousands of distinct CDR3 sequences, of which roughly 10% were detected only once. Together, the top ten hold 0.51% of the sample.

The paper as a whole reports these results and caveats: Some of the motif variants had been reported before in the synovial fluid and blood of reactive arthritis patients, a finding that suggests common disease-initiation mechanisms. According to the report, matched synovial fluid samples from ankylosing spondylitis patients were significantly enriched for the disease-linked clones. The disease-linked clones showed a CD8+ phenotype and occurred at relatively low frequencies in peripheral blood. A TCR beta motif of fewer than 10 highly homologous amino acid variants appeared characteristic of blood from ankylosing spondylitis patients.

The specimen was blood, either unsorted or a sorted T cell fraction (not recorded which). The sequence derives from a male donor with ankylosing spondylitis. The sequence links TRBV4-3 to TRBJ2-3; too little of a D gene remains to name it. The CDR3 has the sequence CASSQDNPLFEDTQYF. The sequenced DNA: TGCGCCAGCAGCCAAGATAACCCACTATTTGAAGATACGCAGTATTTT.